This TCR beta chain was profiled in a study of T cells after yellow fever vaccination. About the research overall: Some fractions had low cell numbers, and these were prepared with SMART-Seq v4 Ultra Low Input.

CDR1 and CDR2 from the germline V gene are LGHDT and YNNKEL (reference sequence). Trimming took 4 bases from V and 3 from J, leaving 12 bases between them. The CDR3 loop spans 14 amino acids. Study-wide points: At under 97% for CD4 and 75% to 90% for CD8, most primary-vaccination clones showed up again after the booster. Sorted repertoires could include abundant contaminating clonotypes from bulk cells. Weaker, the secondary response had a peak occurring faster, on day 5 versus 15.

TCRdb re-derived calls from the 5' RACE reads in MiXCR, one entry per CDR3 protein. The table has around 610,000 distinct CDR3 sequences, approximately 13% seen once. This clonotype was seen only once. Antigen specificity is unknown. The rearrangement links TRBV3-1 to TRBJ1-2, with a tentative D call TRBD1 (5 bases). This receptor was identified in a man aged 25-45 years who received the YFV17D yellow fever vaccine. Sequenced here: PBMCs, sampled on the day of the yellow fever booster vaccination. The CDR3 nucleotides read TGTGCCAGCAGCCCCGAAGGGGAGGACTATGGCTACACCTTC. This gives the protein CASSPEGEDYGYTF.